The 25 T cell receptor beta chains below come from one sample, sequenced in a study of blood T cell repertoires in COVID-19. The protocol was immunoSEQ multiplex PCR, while the TCRdb copy is restricted to in-frame clones and leaves out a portion. The sample holds under 200,000 clones, about 80% seen once. The sequencing sample was made of peripheral blood. These receptors were obtained from a man between 65 and 80 years old with active or convalescent COVID-19.

The rearrangement uses TRBV5-6 and TRBJ2-2, with a weak D call TRBD2 (5 bases). V lost 1 base and J lost 5, with 12 bases in between. CDR1 and CDR2 from the germline V gene are SGHDT and YYEEEE. The CDR3 has 15 amino acids. CDR3 loop: CASSLTVGRTGELFF. DNA of the CDR3: TGTGCCAGCAGCTTGACAGTGGGGAGAACCGGGGAGCTGTTTTTT.

The J gene is TRBJ2-3, the V gene TRBV5-4; 7 positions match TRBD1. Trimming removed 3 bases from V and 1 base from J; junction bases left unmatched: 5. Germline V gene data show CDR1 as SGHNT and CDR2 as YYREEE (reference sequence). The CDR3 loop spans 15 amino acids. As DNA, the CDR3 is TGTGCCAGCAGCTCCCGGGACAGAGGCACAGATACGCAGTATTTT. Residues: CASSSRDRGTDTQYF.

The V gene is TRBV7-2, the J gene TRBJ2-2; D perhaps matches TRBD2 (6 bases). The CDR3 has 18 residues. Germline V gives CDR1 SGHTA, CDR2 FQGNSA. V was cut by 6 bases and J by 7 bases, with 27 bases left in between. For the CDR3, the DNA is TGTGCCAGCAGTCAGCTAGGCGGGGCCGGGAGTGGGGGCGGGGAGCTGTTTTTT. Protein: CASSQLGGAGSGGGELFF.

As concerns this clone: This sample includes further DNA sequences coding for the same CDR3. The CDR3 sequence: CASSQGGNYGYTF. The CDR3 DNA is TGCGCCAGCAGCCAGGGGGGTAACTATGGCTACACCTTC. V gene TRBV4-1 combines with J gene TRBJ1-2; D is possibly TRBD1 (5 bases). The CDR3 length is 13 residues. With 3 bases removed from V and 1 base from J, the gap between germline ends came to 6 bases. Germline CDR1 reads MGHRA; CDR2 reads YSYEKL.

The V gene is TRBV9, the J gene TRBJ1-1, with a weak D call TRBD1 (5 bases). Trimming shortened V by 0 bases and J by 3 bases, and 6 bases separated the two germline ends. Per the germline V gene, CDR1 is SGDLS and CDR2 is YYNGEE. CDR3 length: 13 amino acids. CDR3: CASSVGGDTEAFF. The CDR3 region has the DNA TGTGCCAGCAGCGTAGGGGGGGACACTGAAGCTTTCTTT.

This clone was detected only a few times. The V and J genes are TRBV5-1 and TRBJ1-4; D is perhaps TRBD1 (5 bases). Germline CDR1 and CDR2: SGHRS and YFSETQ. The V and J ends lost 4 bases and 10 bases respectively, with 14 bases between them. This CDR3 is built from 13 residues. The CDR3 DNA reads as TGCGCCAGCAGCGCGGACCCGCAGGGAAAACTGTTTTTT. It yields the protein CASSADPQGKLFF.

The V and J genes are TRBV7-9 and TRBJ1-4; maybe TRBD1 (5 bases). From germline, CDR1 is SEHNR and CDR2 FQNEAQ (reference sequence). The V end was cut by 0 bases, the J end by 8 bases, with 13 bases between. The CDR3 is 15 amino acids. This chain's CDR3 is CASSLATQGSEKLFF. CDR3 nucleotide sequence: TGTGCCAGCAGCTTAGCGACCCAGGGTTCCGAAAAACTGTTTTTT.

This clone occurred a few times. The rearrangement uses TRBV19 and TRBJ2-7, with unresolved D. V shed 4 bases and J shed 1 base, with 11 bases lying between them. Germline CDR1 LNHDA, CDR2 SQIVND (reference sequence). The CDR3 runs to 14 residues. The CDR3 nucleotides read TGTGCCAGTAGTACCGCCGGCAGGTCCTACGAGCAGTACTTC. It codes for CASSTAGRSYEQYF.

This clone was counted once. This rearrangement joins TRBV10-3 to TRBJ1-5; no firm D call. V gave up 11 bases and J gave up 0 bases, with 14 bases separating them. Germline V gives CDR1 ENHRY, CDR2 SYGVKD. The CDR3 has 14 residues. CDR3 coding DNA: TGTGCCTCCGCGGAGGGATATAGCAATCAGCCCCAGCATTTT. Amino acid sequence: CASAEGYSNQPQHF.

CDR3 protein: CATSGSGIETQYF. The DNA of the CDR3 is TGTGCCACCAGTGGTAGCGGGATCGAGACCCAGTACTTC. This chain joins TRBV24-1 and TRBJ2-5; the match to TRBD2 covers 8 bases. Trimming took 5 bases from V and 5 from J; bases not matched to a gene: 3. Germline CDR1 is KGHDR and CDR2 is SFDVKD. The CDR3 has 13 amino acids.

V and J are TRBV2 and TRBJ2-7; no clear D. CDR3 length: 10 amino acids. CDR1 and CDR2 from the germline V gene are SNHLY and FYNNEI. V lost 5 bases, J lost 4 bases, and 3 bases lay in between. CDR3 nucleotide sequence: TGTGCCAGCAGTACTTACGAGCAGTACTTC. As protein: CASSTYEQYF.

The J gene is TRBJ1-1, the V gene TRBV28; unclear D gene. The germline V and J ends were trimmed by 1 base and 0 bases, with 12 bases remaining between them. Germline V gives CDR1 MDHEN, CDR2 SYDVKM. The CDR3 runs 16 residues. The CDR3 bases are TGTGCCAGCAGTTTATCCCCCCCCCAGTTGAACACTGAAGCTTTCTTT. Translated, it gives CASSLSPPQLNTEAFF.

V is TRBV7-2 and J is TRBJ1-6; 8 bases agree with TRBD1. The germline V gene has CDR1 SGHTA and CDR2 FQGNSA. The junction had 13 bases not matched to a gene; V was cut back by 5 bases and J by 10 bases. This CDR3 has 16 residues. CDR3 protein: CASSLRLGTGKSPLHF. CDR3 nucleotides: TGTGCCAGCAGCCTCCGGTTGGGGACAGGAAAATCACCCCTCCACTTT.

This clone was seen repeatedly, ten times or more. The chain combines TRBV19 with TRBJ2-5; 12 nucleotides line up with TRBD1. The junction had 6 bases not matched to a gene; V was cut back by 0 bases and J by 4 bases. CDR1 is LNHDA, CDR2 SQIVND, per germline (reference sequence). The CDR3 runs to 17 residues. The CDR3 nucleotides are TGTGCCAGTAGTATAGAATCTCGGGACAGGGGGCGAGAGACCCAGTACTTC. This sequence encodes CASSIESRDRGRETQYF.

V usage is TRBV2 and J usage is TRBJ1-1, with 7 positions matching TRBD1. CDR3 length equals 12 residues. J lost 11 bases, V lost 6 bases, and 9 bases had no gene match. Germline lookup yields CDR1 SNHLY and CDR2 FYNNEI. The CDR3 here is CASSALTGRAFF. The CDR3 DNA is TGTGCCAGCAGCGCCCTGACAGGGCGGGCTTTCTTT. The full variable domain, in which reference TRBV2 and TRBJ1-1 provide the parts outside the CDR3, is EPEVTQTPSHQVTQMGQEVILRCVPISNHLYFYWYRQILGQKVEFLVSFYNNEISEKSEIFDDQFSVERPDGSNFTLKIRSTKLEDSAMYFCASSALTGRAFFGQGTRLTVV.

The chain is built from TRBV4-1 and TRBJ1-3; TRBD1 is a possible D gene (5 bases). The CDR3 consists of 16 residues. CDR1 and CDR2 (germline): MGHRA, YSYEKL. Between the trimmed V and J ends, which lost 1 base and 2 bases, there was a span of 12 bases. CDR3 nucleotide sequence: TGCGCCAGCAGCCAAGGGGGGACTGTCGCTGGAAACACCATATATTTT. Translation: CASSQGGTVAGNTIYF.

The rearrangement uses TRBV10-3 and TRBJ2-1; 8 bases align to TRBD1. The CDR3 contains 13 residues. Germline V gives CDR1 ENHRY, CDR2 SYGVKD. V gave up 6 bases and J gave up 7 bases; unmatched junction bases: 5. CDR3 bases: TGTGCCATCAGGCCAGGGGGCTCGAATGAGCAGTTCTTC. Protein product: CAIRPGGSNEQFF.

This chain joins TRBV18 and TRBJ1-2; D possibly corresponds to TRBD1 (5 bases). CDR3 length: 16 amino acids. The V gene's germline CDR1 is KGHSH and CDR2 LQKENI. V shed 3 bases and J shed 7 bases, with 21 bases lying between them. The CDR3 region has the DNA TGTGCCAGCTCACCCGCTTCAGGGCTGGACGGGTTTGGCTACACCTTC. Translated: CASSPASGLDGFGYTF.

V gene TRBV6-2 or TRBV6-3 combines with J gene TRBJ1-2, with unresolved D. Germline loops: CDR1 MNHEY, CDR2 SVGEGT. Deletions cut 0 bases from V and 8 bases from J, with 13 bases between. The CDR3 has 14 amino acids. The DNA for the CDR3 is TGTGCCAGCAGTTACTCTGGTGGAGGAATCGGCTACACCTTC. As protein: CASSYSGGGIGYTF.

V gene TRBV3-1 (or the pseudogene TRBV3-2) combines with J gene TRBJ1-1, with D possibly matching TRBD1 (5 bases). Germline V gives CDR1 LGHDT, CDR2 YNNKEL (reference sequence). This CDR3 contains 15 residues. V was shortened by 7 bases and J by 1 base, with 16 bases between the two germline ends. CDR3 loop: CASTSHQGGNTEAFF. The CDR3 DNA is TGTGCCAGCACCTCGCATCAGGGTGGGAACACTGAAGCTTTCTTT.

The gene calls are TRBV2 and TRBJ2-7; 11 bases are a match to TRBD1. The junction had 3 bases not matched to a gene; V was cut back by 5 bases and J by 3 bases. Germline V gene lookup returns CDR1 SNHLY and CDR2 FYNNEI. This CDR3 has 14 amino acids. DNA for the CDR3: TGTGCCAGCAGTTCCGGGACAGGGGGCTACGAGCAGTACTTC. As protein: CASSSGTGGYEQYF.

The J gene is TRBJ1-2, the V gene TRBV27; D is perhaps TRBD1 (6 bases). Germline CDR1 is MNHEY and CDR2 is SMNVEV (reference sequence). The CDR3 runs to 14 residues. V lost 4 bases, J lost 8 bases, and 17 bases lay in between. CDR3 protein: CASSSEGVGKGYTF. CDR3 sequence (DNA): TGTGCCAGCAGTTCCGAGGGGGTTGGCAAGGGCTACACCTTC.

This clone has more than one count but fewer than ten. This chain joins TRBV5-4 and TRBJ1-5; TRBD1 matches 8 bases. Germline V gene sequence: CDR1 SGHNT, CDR2 YYREEE (reference sequence). The CDR3 extends over 13 amino acids. V lost 4 bases and J lost 10; bases outside the gene matches: 7. CDR3 coding DNA: TGTGCCAGCAGCCCGGACAGGGACACACCCCAGCATTTT. This gives the protein CASSPDRDTPQHF.

In its sample, this clone was seen once. The chain has TRBV6-2 or TRBV6-3 and TRBJ1-5, with a weak D call TRBD1 (5 bases). V was cut by 6 bases and J by 3 bases, with 12 bases left in between. Germline CDR1 is MNHEY and CDR2 is SVGEGT. This CDR3 comprises 14 residues. CDR3 region: CASSPGRANQPQHF. DNA for the CDR3: TGTGCCAGCAGCCCCGGCAGGGCCAATCAGCCCCAGCATTTT.

The genes are TRBV6-2 or TRBV6-3 and TRBJ1-1; D gene uncertain. Trimming stripped 2 bases from V and 0 bases from J, with 7 bases between. Per the germline V gene, CDR1 is MNHEY and CDR2 is SVGEGT. The CDR3 loop spans 14 amino acids. The CDR3 sequence is CASSYPTVNTEAFF. In DNA form, the CDR3 reads TGTGCCAGCAGTTACCCTACGGTGAACACTGAAGCTTTCTTT.